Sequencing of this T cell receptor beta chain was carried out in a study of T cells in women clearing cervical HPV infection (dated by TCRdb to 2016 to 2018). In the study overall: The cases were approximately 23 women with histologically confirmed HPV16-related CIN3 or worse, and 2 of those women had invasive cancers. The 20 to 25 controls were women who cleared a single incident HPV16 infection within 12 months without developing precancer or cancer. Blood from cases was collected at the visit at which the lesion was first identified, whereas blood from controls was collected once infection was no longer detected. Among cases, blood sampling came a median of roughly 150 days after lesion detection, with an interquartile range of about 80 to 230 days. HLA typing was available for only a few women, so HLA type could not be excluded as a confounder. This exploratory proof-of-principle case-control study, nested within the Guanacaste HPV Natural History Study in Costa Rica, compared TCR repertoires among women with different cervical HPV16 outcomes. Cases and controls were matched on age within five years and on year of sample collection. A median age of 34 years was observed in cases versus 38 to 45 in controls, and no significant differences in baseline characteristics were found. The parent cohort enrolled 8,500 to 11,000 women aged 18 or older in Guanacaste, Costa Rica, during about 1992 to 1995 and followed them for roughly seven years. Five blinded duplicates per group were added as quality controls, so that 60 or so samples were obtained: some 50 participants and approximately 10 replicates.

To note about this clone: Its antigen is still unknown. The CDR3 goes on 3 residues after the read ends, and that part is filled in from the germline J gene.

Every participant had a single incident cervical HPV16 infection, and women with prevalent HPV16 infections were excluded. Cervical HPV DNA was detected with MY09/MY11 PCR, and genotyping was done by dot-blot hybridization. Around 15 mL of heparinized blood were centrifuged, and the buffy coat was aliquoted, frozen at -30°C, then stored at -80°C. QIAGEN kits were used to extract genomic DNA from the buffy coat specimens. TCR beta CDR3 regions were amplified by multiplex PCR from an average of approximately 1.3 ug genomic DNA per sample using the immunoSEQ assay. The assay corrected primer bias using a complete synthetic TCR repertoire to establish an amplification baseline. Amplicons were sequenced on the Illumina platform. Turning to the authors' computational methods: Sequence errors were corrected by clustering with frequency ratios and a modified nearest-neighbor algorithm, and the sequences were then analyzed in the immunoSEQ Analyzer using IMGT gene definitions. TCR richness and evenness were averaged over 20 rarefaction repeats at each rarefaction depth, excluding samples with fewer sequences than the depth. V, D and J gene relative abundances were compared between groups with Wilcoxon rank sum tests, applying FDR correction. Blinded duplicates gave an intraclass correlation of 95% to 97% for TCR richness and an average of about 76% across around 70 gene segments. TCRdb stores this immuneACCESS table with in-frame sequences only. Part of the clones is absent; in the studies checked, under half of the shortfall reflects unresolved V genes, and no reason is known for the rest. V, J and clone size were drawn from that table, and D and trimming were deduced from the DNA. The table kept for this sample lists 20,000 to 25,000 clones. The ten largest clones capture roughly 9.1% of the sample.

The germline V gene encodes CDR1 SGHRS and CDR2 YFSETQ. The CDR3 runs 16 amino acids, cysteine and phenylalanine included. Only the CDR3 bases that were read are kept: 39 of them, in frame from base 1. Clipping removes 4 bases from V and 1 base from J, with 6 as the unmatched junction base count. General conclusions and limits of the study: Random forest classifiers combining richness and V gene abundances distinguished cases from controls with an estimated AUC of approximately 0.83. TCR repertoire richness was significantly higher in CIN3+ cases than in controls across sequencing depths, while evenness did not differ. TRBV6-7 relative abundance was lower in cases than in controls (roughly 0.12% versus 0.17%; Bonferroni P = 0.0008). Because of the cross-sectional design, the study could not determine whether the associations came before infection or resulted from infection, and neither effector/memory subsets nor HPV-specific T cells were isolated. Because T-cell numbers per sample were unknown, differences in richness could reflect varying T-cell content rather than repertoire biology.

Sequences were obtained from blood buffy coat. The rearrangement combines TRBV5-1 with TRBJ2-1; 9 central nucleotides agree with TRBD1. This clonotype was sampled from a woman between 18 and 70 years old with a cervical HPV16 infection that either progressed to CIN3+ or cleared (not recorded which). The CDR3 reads CASSPGTGQSYNEQFF. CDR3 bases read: TGCGCCAGCAGCCCGGGGACAGGGCAATCCTACAATGAG.